The next 21 T cell receptor beta chains were all read from a single sample in a study of human T cells and chemical hapten exposure. Using its own MiXCR run on the RACE reads, TCRdb lists one record per CDR3 protein. The sample includes some 70,000 distinct CDR3 sequences, approximately 9.9% of them seen just once. Time point denoted: pre-sensitization, week 0. The treatment is: therapeutic diphenylcyclopropenone sensitization with weekly scalp DPC. Source: whole blood, taken in connection with sensitization to the hapten diphenylcyclopropenone (DPC). These receptors came from a woman between 45 and 65 years old with alopecia areata. Some clones in this sample may be carry-over from other donors' samples.

This clonotype appeared a single time. V usage is TRBV29-1 and J usage is TRBJ1-1; 7 nucleotides line up with TRBD1. CDR3 size: 16 residues. Germline V CDR1 and CDR2: SQVTM, ANQGSEA. Losses at the gene ends were 6 bases for V and 2 bases for J; bases not matched to a gene: 15. The CDR3 DNA is TGCAGCGTCCGGACAGGAAGGAAGGGGCCTAACACTGAAGCTTTCTTT. This gives the protein CSVRTGRKGPNTEAFF.

V and J are TRBV7-2 and TRBJ2-7, with 11 bases that match TRBD1. J gave up 5 bases and V 4 bases, and 7 bases lay outside the gene matches. This CDR3 has 15 amino acids. Per germline, CDR1 SGHTA and CDR2 FQGNSA. The DNA for the CDR3 is TGTGCCAGCAGCTCCGGACAGGGGGCGCACCACGAGCAGTACTTC. Translated: CASSSGQGAHHEQYF.

The V gene is TRBV7-3, the J gene TRBJ1-6; 8 bases match TRBD1. Trimming at V came to 5 bases and at J to 7 bases, leaving 4 bases not matched to a gene. Per germline, CDR1 SGHTA and CDR2 FQGTGA. This CDR3 contains 14 residues. Here the CDR3 DNA reads TGTGCCAGCAGCCCCGGACAGGGAAATTCACCCCTCCACTTT. As protein: CASSPGQGNSPLHF.

This clonotype was counted at least ten times. CDR3 residues: CASSRTSGGYNEQFF. In DNA, the CDR3 is TGTGCCAGCAGCCGGACTAGCGGGGGATACAATGAGCAGTTCTTC. The chain uses TRBV3-1 and TRBJ2-1; TRBD2 agrees at 13 bases. Losses at the gene ends were 4 bases for V and 4 bases for J; bases not matched to a gene: 1. CDR1 and CDR2 from the germline V gene are LGHDT and YNNKEL (reference sequence). CDR3 length equals 15 residues.

The chain uses TRBV20-1 and TRBJ1-2; D possibly corresponds to TRBD1 (5 bases). V shed 6 bases and J shed 4 bases, with 15 bases lying between them. Germline V CDR1 and CDR2: DFQATT, SNEGSKA (reference sequence). There are 13 residues in the CDR3. This chain's CDR3 is CSAIWGDAYGYTF. For the CDR3, the DNA is TGCAGTGCGATTTGGGGGGACGCCTATGGCTACACCTTC.

The chain is built from TRBV6-6 and TRBJ2-7; 7 bases map to TRBD2. This CDR3 contains 16 residues. The V gene end was trimmed by 4 bases and the J gene end by 4 bases; junction bases not matched to a gene: 13. Looked up from germline, CDR1 is MNHNY and CDR2 is SVGAGI (reference sequence). The CDR3 sequence is CASSFGGGLSQYEQYF. The CDR3 nucleotides read TGTGCCAGCAGTTTTGGCGGGGGATTAAGCCAATACGAGCAGTACTTC.

This clonotype was observed many times. The CDR3 spells CASSQESGDQPQHF. Here the CDR3 DNA reads TGTGCCAGCAGCCAAGAATCGGGGGATCAGCCCCAGCATTTT. The chain employs TRBV3-1 and TRBJ1-5, with D possibly being TRBD1 (5 bases). CDR1 and CDR2 from the germline V gene are LGHDT and YNNKEL (reference sequence). The CDR3 covers 14 residues. Trimming removed 0 bases from V and 5 bases from J, with 8 bases in between.

In this sample, this clonotype turned up many times. The rearrangement links TRBV6-5 to TRBJ1-2, with D possibly matching TRBD1 (6 bases). From germline, CDR1 is MNHEY and CDR2 SVGAGI. CDR3 size: 13 residues. Trimming cost V 7 bases and J 8 bases, with 17 bases left between them. The CDR3 spells CASTKARGVGYTF. The CDR3, as DNA: TGTGCCAGCACCAAAGCAAGGGGGGTAGGCTACACCTTC.

The table lists this clonotype with many counts. CDR3 protein: CASSLGAVDTQYF. The CDR3 coding sequence is TGTGCCAGCAGCTTAGGGGCCGTAGATACGCAGTATTTT. The V call is TRBV7-2, the J call TRBJ2-3; D not resolved. Germline CDR1 and CDR2: SGHTA and FQGNSA. The CDR3 loop spans 13 amino acids. Trimming shortened V by 1 base and J by 5 bases, and 7 bases separated the two germline ends.

The rearrangement links TRBV10-2 to TRBJ1-5; 8 bases are a match to TRBD1. J was trimmed by 6 bases and V by 3 bases; bases with no gene match: 4. The CDR3 consists of 14 residues. The germline CDR1 and CDR2 sequences are WSHSY and SAAADI. CDR3 bases: TGCGCCAGCAGTGACCTGGACAGGGTTCAGCCCCAGCATTTT. This encodes CASSDLDRVQPQHF.

Ten or more counts support this clonotype. This chain connects TRBV10-3 to TRBJ1-1; 10 bases match TRBD1. CDR1 is ENHRY, CDR2 SYGVKD, per germline. V lost 6 bases and J lost 1; bases outside the gene matches: 5. The CDR3 covers 15 residues. The CDR3 DNA follows: TGTGCCATCAGACAGACAGGGGGCAAGAACACTGAAGCTTTCTTT. It encodes CAIRQTGGKNTEAFF.

This clonotype was seen a few times. V usage is TRBV12-3 or TRBV12-4 and J usage is TRBJ1-3; a weak D match, TRBD1 (5 bases). The CDR3 runs 14 residues. Trimming removed 3 bases at V and 3 bases at J, with 9 bases between. The chain's CDR3 is CASSFGTGGNTIYF. CDR3 sequence (DNA): TGTGCCAGCAGTTTTGGGACTGGTGGAAACACCATATATTTT.

V and J are TRBV5-1 and TRBJ2-1; TRBD2 agrees at 10 bases. CDR1 and CDR2 from the germline V gene are SGHRS and YFSETQ. The CDR3 has 21 residues. The V and J ends lost 2 bases and 1 base, in that order; junction bases with no gene match: 18. Here the CDR3 reads CASSFPTGASGRWTSYNEQFF. In nucleotides, the CDR3 is TGCGCCAGCAGCTTCCCCACAGGGGCTAGCGGGAGATGGACATCCTACAATGAGCAGTTCTTC.

The table lists this clonotype with a few counts. This sequence joins TRBV7-8 and TRBJ2-5, with TRBD1 matching 7 bases. The V gene's germline CDR1 is SGHVS and CDR2 FQNEAQ. The CDR3 totals 15 residues. Germline trimming cut 1 base from V and 2 bases from J; bases unmatched to any gene: 4. CDR3: CASSLGSGQQETQYF. CDR3 nucleotide sequence: TGTGCCAGCAGCTTAGGCTCGGGACAGCAAGAGACCCAGTACTTC.

This clonotype was seen at least ten times. The J gene is TRBJ1-1, the V gene TRBV14; D perhaps matches TRBD1 (5 bases). The CDR3 spans 15 residues. Germline V gene sequence: CDR1 SGHDN, CDR2 FVKESK. Trimming stripped 2 bases from V and 3 bases from J, with 13 bases between. CDR3: CASSQLGGSDTEAFF. The CDR3 DNA reads TGTGCCAGCAGCCAATTGGGGGGATCGGACACTGAAGCTTTCTTT.

This clonotype has a count of ten or more. The chain is built from TRBV7-6 and TRBJ1-1; D call uncertain. V dropped 9 bases and J dropped 6 bases, with 14 bases sitting between them. Germline lookup yields CDR1 SGHVS and CDR2 FNYEAQ. The CDR3 consists of 12 residues. CDR3: CARRVRNSEAFF. The CDR3 DNA reads TGTGCCAGGCGGGTTCGGAATTCTGAAGCTTTCTTT.

This clonotype came up a few times. The chain carries TRBV20-1 and TRBJ1-5, with a weak D call TRBD1 (5 bases). V was shortened by 0 bases and J by 5 bases, with 8 bases between the two germline ends. This CDR3 is built from 13 residues. The germline gives CDR1 DFQATT, CDR2 SNEGSKA (reference sequence). The CDR3: CSAREAGYQPQHF. CDR3 DNA: TGCAGTGCTAGAGAGGCAGGGTATCAGCCCCAGCATTTT.

The chain combines TRBV10-3 with TRBJ2-7; D is unclear. Trimming removed 4 bases from V and 6 bases from J, with 7 bases in between. The CDR3 has 11 residues. Germline V CDR1 and CDR2: ENHRY, SYGVKD. The CDR3 bases are TGTGCCATCAGTGCTCAACTCGAGCAGTACTTC. It codes for CAISAQLEQYF.

This clonotype was observed a few times. V gene TRBV12-3 or TRBV12-4 combines with J gene TRBJ2-5; D is unclear. This CDR3 spans 13 amino acids. V dropped 7 bases and J dropped 0 bases, with 9 bases sitting between them. The CDR3 spells CASIRSYQETQYF. DNA for the CDR3: TGTGCCAGCATAAGATCGTACCAAGAGACCCAGTACTTC.

There are many counts of this clonotype. The chain links TRBV5-1 to TRBJ1-1, with a possible D match to TRBD1 (5 bases). Germline CDR1 and CDR2: SGHRS and YFSETQ. Trimming removed 5 bases at V and 0 bases at J, with 11 bases between. The CDR3 is made up of 14 amino acids. The CDR3 is CASRRGTVNTEAFF. CDR3 in DNA: TGCGCCAGCAGGCGGGGGACGGTGAACACTGAAGCTTTCTTT. Combining the CDR3 with reference TRBV5-1 and TRBJ1-1 gives the whole variable domain KAGVTQTPRYLIKTRGQQVTLSCSPISGHRSVSWYQQTPGQGLQFLFEYFSETQRNKGNFPGRFSGRQFSNSRSEMNVSTLELGDSALYLCASRRGTVNTEAFFGQGTRLTVV.

The table lists this clonotype with many counts. The gene calls are TRBV28 and TRBJ2-1, with 9 positions matching TRBD2. CDR3 size: 15 residues. CDR1 is MDHEN, CDR2 SYDVKM, per germline. Unmatched junction bases numbered 4, after V lost 2 bases and J lost 5 bases. The DNA for the CDR3 is TGTGCCAGCAGTTTAAGCGGGAGGCCCAACAATGAGCAGTTCTTC. Encoded protein: CASSLSGRPNNEQFF.